This T cell receptor beta chain originates from a study of T cell repertoires in cytomegalovirus infection. Study-wide context: Alongside well-studied HLA-B-restricted CMV epitopes, recently identified HLA-C-restricted CMV epitopes were also used. Indications of both CMV infection and matching HLA type were provided by public TCR beta signatures.

Findings of the study overall: The ex vivo response showed dominance by HLA-C-restricted CMV-specific TCR beta clonotypes. Summed frequency of public TCR beta families distinguished CMV carriers with the relevant HLA.

TCRdb reprocessed the reads with MiXCR, giving one entry per CDR3 protein. The top ten hold about 14% of the sample, which has approximately 990,000 distinct CDR3 sequences, roughly 30% seen once. Details on this clonotype: What it recognizes is unknown.

CDR3 length: 16 amino acids. Germline V lookup: CDR1 SEHNR, CDR2 FQNEAQ (reference sequence). The V segment lost 4 bases and the J segment 5 bases; nucleotides outside the gene matches: 9. The chain is built from TRBV7-9 and TRBJ1-1; 11 nucleotides line up with TRBD1. This TCR derives from a human donor in good health (CMV status not recorded). Some clones in this sample may be carry-over from other donors' samples. This specimen consisted of cultured CD8+ T cells from PBMCs, obtained from culture after CMV antigen stimulation. CDR3 residues: CASSSLGGTGGTEAFF. CDR3 in DNA: TGTGCCAGCAGCTCGCTGGGTGGGACAGGGGGTACTGAAGCTTTCTTT.